This TCR beta chain was documented in a study of cytomegalovirus exposure and HLA in healthy donors. Use of 60 Vbeta and 13 Jbeta primers characterized the PCR. Assay: immunoSEQ multiplex PCR; the TCRdb copy retains only in-frame clones and omits some. The sample has over 150,000 clones, 80% seen once. Germline CDR1 is SGHTS and CDR2 is YDEGEE. This CDR3 contains 16 residues. V was clipped by 0 bases and J by 2 bases, with 13 bases between them. This clone was detected only a few times. Antigen specificity is unknown. Study results and caveats: No immune exposure information besides CMV serostatus was available.

The material sequenced was PBMCs. The clonotype was recovered from a man in his late teens or twenties in good health and CMV-seropositive. V gene TRBV5-8 combines with J gene TRBJ2-3; a possible D gene is TRBD2 (5 bases). CDR3 DNA sequence: TGTGCCAGCAGCTTGGTACGGGGAATATACACAGATACGCAGTATTTT. Its protein product is CASSLVRGIYTDTQYF.